One sample yielded the 22 T cell receptor beta chains listed below, sequenced in a study of blood T cell repertoires in COVID-19. Clones were sequenced by immunoSEQ multiplex PCR, and TCRdb holds only the in-frame ones, with some missing. The sample records 200,000 to 250,000 clones, approximately 84% being singletons. The sample comprised peripheral blood. The receptors were gathered from a woman of 80 years or more with COVID-19, enrolled during active disease.

The V call is TRBV11-3, the J call TRBJ2-7; 8 bases line up with TRBD1. The CDR3 is 13 residues long. Trimming removed 5 bases from V and 1 base from J; junction bases left unmatched: 1. Germline lookup yields CDR1 SGHNT and CDR2 YENEEA. The CDR3 loop reads CASSRQGSYEQYF. The CDR3 DNA reads as TGTGCCAGCAGCCGACAGGGGTCCTACGAGCAGTACTTC.

In this sample, this clone turned up a few times. The chain recombines TRBV7-9 with TRBJ2-1, with TRBD1 identical over 7 bases. The CDR3 is 15 amino acids. In germline, CDR1 is SEHNR, CDR2 FQNEAQ (reference sequence). The junction had 8 bases not matched to a gene; V was cut back by 5 bases and J by 4 bases. The CDR3 DNA reads as TGTGCCAGCAGCCCATTCTTGGACAGGTACAATGAGCAGTTCTTC. Protein sequence: CASSPFLDRYNEQFF.

The chain uses TRBV2 and TRBJ1-2; 11 nucleotides line up with TRBD1. The CDR3 runs to 13 residues. V lost 6 bases to trimming and J lost 7 bases; unmatched junction nucleotides: 4. Per germline, CDR1 SNHLY and CDR2 FYNNEI. The CDR3 spells CASRPGTGGGYTF. CDR3 DNA: TGTGCCAGCAGGCCCGGGACAGGGGGTGGCTACACCTTC.

Details on this clone: The same CDR3 arises from other DNA sequences in this sample as well. Here the CDR3 reads CASSVLPTGELFF. The CDR3 bases are TGTGCCAGCAGCGTACTCCCGACCGGGGAGCTGTTTTTT. The rearrangement links TRBV9 to TRBJ2-2, with D unresolved. This CDR3 region has 13 residues. Germline loops: CDR1 SGDLS, CDR2 YYNGEE. With 1 base removed from V and 5 bases from J, the gap between germline ends came to 6 bases.

The chain combines TRBV29-1 with TRBJ2-7; 7 nucleotides line up with TRBD1. V trimming: 4 bases; J trimming: 6 bases; junction bases outside the gene matches: 6. The CDR3 has 12 amino acids. The V gene's germline CDR1 is SQVTM and CDR2 ANQGSEA. Here the CDR3 DNA reads TGCAGCGTTGTCGATGGGACAGCCGAGCAGTACTTC. Translating it yields CSVVDGTAEQYF.

This chain uses TRBV5-1 with TRBJ1-2; 7 bases are shared with TRBD1. This CDR3 has 17 amino acids. V dropped 4 bases and J dropped 6; count of bases not matched to a gene: 18. Per germline, CDR1 SGHRS and CDR2 YFSETQ. The CDR3: CASSESLQQGPTDGYTF. In nucleotides, the CDR3 is TGCGCCAGCAGCGAAAGTTTGCAACAGGGGCCCACGGATGGCTACACCTTC. The full variable domain, its missing parts supplied by reference TRBV5-1 and TRBJ1-2, is KAGVTQTPRYLIKTRGQQVTLSCSPISGHRSVSWYQQTPGQGLQFLFEYFSETQRNKGNFPGRFSGRQFSNSRSEMNVSTLELGDSALYLCASSESLQQGPTDGYTFGSGTRLTVV.

The chain links TRBV11-2 to TRBJ1-2; D may be TRBD1 (6 bases). CDR3 size: 16 residues. Trimming took off 1 base at V and 4 bases at J, with 16 bases between the two ends. Germline loops: CDR1 SGHAT, CDR2 FQNNGV. CDR3 coding DNA: TGTGCCAGCAGCTTAGGCACAGGGAACCAGGGCTATGGCTACACCTTC. Residues: CASSLGTGNQGYGYTF.

This clone was observed a single time. At the DNA level, this CDR3 is encoded by other sequences in the same sample as well. V usage is TRBV7-9 and J usage is TRBJ2-1, with D possibly TRBD2 on 6 matching bases. The CDR3 contains 15 residues. V was cut by 2 bases and J by 0 bases, with 8 bases left in between. Germline CDR1 and CDR2: SEHNR and FQNEAQ (reference sequence). The CDR3 loop is CASSLQGGSYNEQFF. In nucleotides, the CDR3 is TGTGCCAGCAGCTTACAGGGAGGCTCCTACAATGAGCAGTTCTTC.

This rearrangement joins TRBV7-9 to TRBJ2-7; 7 nucleotides agree with TRBD2. The germline CDR1 and CDR2 sequences are SEHNR and FQNEAQ (reference sequence). The CDR3 sequence is 13 residues long. V shed 5 bases, J shed 7 bases, and the junction held 8 bases outside the gene matches. CDR3 DNA sequence: TGTGCCAGCAGCCCCCAAGCGGGGCGGGAGCAGTACTTC. Its protein product is CASSPQAGREQYF.

The rearrangement links TRBV6-5 to TRBJ1-2, with a tentative D call TRBD1 (6 bases). The CDR3 runs 13 residues. Trimming left V 7 bases short and J 4 bases short, with 13 bases between. Germline loops: CDR1 MNHEY, CDR2 SVGAGI. The CDR3 nucleotides are TGTGCCAGCAAATGGGGACAAGTCTATGGCTACACCTTC. Its translation is CASKWGQVYGYTF.

J is TRBJ1-4 and V is TRBV7-8; D gene unclear. Between the trimmed V and J ends, which lost 3 bases and 0 bases, there was a span of 8 bases. Germline CDR1 and CDR2: SGHVS and FQNEAQ. The CDR3 runs 15 residues. The CDR3 reads CASSFSPATNEKLFF. The CDR3, as DNA: TGTGCCAGCAGCTTCAGTCCTGCAACTAATGAAAAACTGTTTTTT.

This clone was detected only a few times. The chain links TRBV7-2 to TRBJ2-3; no firm D call. Trimming took 5 bases from V and 2 from J, leaving 5 bases between them. Looked up from germline, CDR1 is SGHTA and CDR2 is FQGNSA. This CDR3 is 12 amino acids long. The CDR3 is CASSLYTDTQYF. The CDR3 bases are TGTGCCAGCAGCCTATACACAGATACGCAGTATTTT.

The rearrangement links TRBV7-9 to TRBJ1-4; TRBD1 aligns across 8 bases. The CDR3 runs 16 residues. Trimming removed 5 bases from V and 5 bases from J; junction bases left unmatched: 10. Germline V lookup: CDR1 SEHNR, CDR2 FQNEAQ (reference sequence). The CDR3 nucleotides read TGTGCCAGCAGCACAGGGACAGGCGCGAACAATGAAAAACTGTTTTTT. Translation gives CASSTGTGANNEKLFF.

This chain connects TRBV15 to TRBJ1-6, with D maybe TRBD1 (6 bases). The V gene lost 3 bases and the J gene lost 6 bases, with 12 bases spanning the gap. This CDR3 comprises 15 residues. Germline V gene data show CDR1 as LNHNV and CDR2 as YYDKDF (reference sequence). The CDR3 nucleotides read TGTGCCACCAGCAGTGACAGGTACTCTAATTCACCCCTCCACTTT. This codes for CATSSDRYSNSPLHF.

This clone was seen once. The V call is TRBV29-1, the J call TRBJ2-3; D possibly corresponds to TRBD2 (7 bases). V was shortened by 4 bases and J by 8 bases, with 13 bases between the two germline ends. CDR3 length: 12 amino acids. CDR1 is SQVTM and CDR2 is ANQGSEA in the germline V gene. The CDR3 loop reads CSVGWGGGTQYF. The CDR3, as DNA: TGCAGCGTTGGTTGGGGAGGGGGTACGCAGTATTTT.

The genes are TRBV5-1 and TRBJ1-4; D not resolved. In germline, CDR1 is SGHRS, CDR2 YFSETQ. V gave up 0 bases and J gave up 0 bases, with 9 bases separating them. The CDR3 consists of 16 residues. The CDR3 DNA follows: TGCGCCAGCAGCTTGGACAGTCTGGCAACTAATGAAAAACTGTTTTTT. As protein: CASSLDSLATNEKLFF.

This chain joins TRBV3-1 (or the pseudogene TRBV3-2) and TRBJ2-7, with 9 positions matching TRBD2. Germline V CDR1 and CDR2: LGHDT, YNNKEL (reference sequence). The CDR3 has 17 amino acids. V lost 4 bases, J lost 0 bases, and 10 bases stayed unmatched. The CDR3 DNA is TGTGCCAGCAGCCCCCGTAGCGGGGGCGCCCTCTCCTACGAGCAGTACTTC. This encodes CASSPRSGGALSYEQYF.

V and J are TRBV12-3 or TRBV12-4 and TRBJ1-4; D ambiguous. The CDR3 extends over 13 amino acids. V lost 5 bases and J 3 bases, leaving 7 bases between the germline ends. The CDR3 reads CASSPVPNEKLFF. CDR3 DNA: TGTGCCAGCAGTCCCGTTCCTAATGAAAAACTGTTTTTT.

The chain's CDR3 is CASSQAGNTEAFF. CDR3 nucleotide sequence: TGTGCCAGCAGCCAAGCGGGGAACACTGAAGCTTTCTTT. The rearrangement joins TRBV4-2 to TRBJ1-1; D not resolved. The germline gives CDR1 LGHNA, CDR2 YNFKEQ. This CDR3 spans 13 amino acids. Trimming removed 1 base at V and 1 base at J, with 4 bases between.

The gene calls are TRBV18 and TRBJ1-3, with D unclear. The CDR3 length is 14 residues. Germline CDR1 and CDR2: KGHSH and LQKENI. V was trimmed by 3 bases and J by 2 bases, leaving 8 bases between them. This CDR3 reads CASSPYEAGNTIYF. In nucleotides, the CDR3 is TGTGCCAGCTCACCGTACGAGGCTGGAAACACCATATATTTT.

This clone was observed a few times. The V call is TRBV15, the J call TRBJ2-2, with TRBD1 as a possible D gene (6 bases). The CDR3 contains 15 residues. Trimming removed 3 bases at V and 5 bases at J, with 13 bases between. CDR1 is LNHNV, CDR2 YYDKDF, per germline (reference sequence). The CDR3 loop reads CATSREDSPTGELFF. Written as DNA, the CDR3 is TGTGCCACCAGCAGGGAGGACAGTCCAACCGGGGAGCTGTTTTTT.

V is TRBV15 and J is TRBJ1-6, with D maybe TRBD1 (6 bases). The V end was cut by 0 bases, the J end by 11 bases, with 14 bases between. Germline V gene lookup returns CDR1 LNHNV and CDR2 YYDKDF (reference sequence). CDR3 length: 15 residues. CDR3 nucleotide sequence: TGTGCCACCAGCAGAGACGGGACATTGATGGCACCCCTCCACTTT. It encodes CATSRDGTLMAPLHF.